Given below is one T cell receptor beta chain in context. This entry comes from a study of cytotoxic CD8 clonotypes in ibrutinib-treated CLL. Whole-study context: Among the patients, roughly ten presented as relapsed/refractory and about 15 as treatment-naive; roughly 17 showed unmutated IGHV.

Sequencing was performed with immunoSEQ multiplex PCR; in TCRdb, only in-frame clones are kept and a portion is missing. Found here are about 76,000 clones, around four fifths of them singletons; the top ten hold 35% to 45%. Frozen PBMC stocks contributed roughly 2.1 micrograms of genomic DNA to the TCR beta libraries. The ends were cut back, 0 bases at V and 5 bases at J, with 11 bases in the middle. This CDR3 has 14 amino acids. The germline V gene has CDR1 SGHNT and CDR2 YYREEE (reference sequence). Source: PBMCs, taken after 24 months of ibrutinib treatment. This sequence joins TRBV5-4 and TRBJ1-2; D is unresolved. This clonotype was sampled from a human donor with chronic lymphocytic leukemia. The CDR3 DNA reads TGTGCCAGCAGCTTGGATACGGGTTTTTATGGCTACACCTTC. Translation: CASSLDTGFYGYTF.